These 24 T cell receptor beta chains were all obtained from the same sample, sequenced in a study of blood T cells in healthy people across ages. The use of a sample-barcoded 5' primer and a J-beta primer mix characterized a second PCR of about 6 to 11 cycles. TCRdb re-analysed the 5' RACE reads in MiXCR, keeping a single row per CDR3 protein. The table includes 950,000 to 1,200,000 distinct CDR3 sequences, less than 45% detected once. Sequences were obtained from blood. The receptors originated from a man between 18 and 35 years old in good health.

This clonotype was picked up a small number of times. This chain connects TRBV10-3 to TRBJ1-2; D not certain. Per germline, CDR1 ENHRY and CDR2 SYGVKD. Deletions cut 4 bases from V and 4 bases from J, with 13 bases between. The CDR3 loop spans 14 amino acids. CDR3 amino acids: CAISGESVSYGYTF. CDR3 sequence (DNA): TGTGCCATCAGTGGGGAAAGCGTATCCTATGGCTACACCTTC.

This clonotype was counted only a few times. The chain uses TRBV20-1 and TRBJ2-3; 12 nucleotides agree with TRBD2. The germline V gene has CDR1 DFQATT and CDR2 SNEGSKA (reference sequence). There are 17 residues in the CDR3. Trimming cost V 0 bases and J 3 bases; bases outside gene matches: 7. The CDR3: CSARDLRLAGVTDTQYF. CDR3 bases: TGCAGTGCTAGAGATCTCCGACTAGCGGGGGTTACAGATACGCAGTATTTT.

V gene TRBV19 combines with J gene TRBJ2-1; D is possibly TRBD2 (5 bases). The DNA end is a closer match to TRBJ2-7, so the J assignment may be wrong. Germline CDR1 and CDR2: LNHDA and SQIVND (reference sequence). This CDR3 is built from 15 residues. CDR3 coding DNA: TGTGCCAGTAAAACCTCTCGGGGTATCCACAATGAGCAGTACTTC. It yields the protein CASKTSRGIHNEQYF.

In its sample, this clonotype was seen many times. CDR3 loop: CAISGGQGTSEAFF. CDR3 DNA sequence: TGTGCCATCAGTGGAGGACAGGGAACTTCTGAAGCTTTCTTT. V and J are TRBV10-3 and TRBJ1-1; 8 bases fit TRBD1. V dropped 4 bases and J dropped 6; count of bases not matched to a gene: 7. From germline, CDR1 is ENHRY and CDR2 SYGVKD. The CDR3 totals 14 residues.

There are a few counts of this clonotype. V usage is TRBV12-3 or TRBV12-4 and J usage is TRBJ2-3; D remains unclear. The CDR3 runs to 11 residues. Trimming cost V 6 bases and J 2 bases, with 3 bases left between them. CDR3 coding DNA: TGTGCCAGCAGACACACAGATACGCAGTATTTT. Amino acid sequence: CASRHTDTQYF.

Worth noting for this clonotype: An end of the junction does not agree with germline; a read error may underlie this. CDR3 residues: CASSLGAGGYEQYF. The CDR3 DNA follows: TGTGCTAGCAGCTTAGGGGCAGGGGGCTACGAGCAGTACTTC. The chain is built from TRBV7-7 and TRBJ2-7; TRBD1 agrees at 7 bases. Germline V CDR1 and CDR2: SSHAT, FNYEAQ (reference sequence). This CDR3 is 14 amino acids long.

V is TRBV10-3 and J is TRBJ1-2, with D possibly TRBD1 on 6 matching bases. The germline V gene encodes CDR1 ENHRY and CDR2 SYGVKD. The CDR3 is 15 amino acids. V was shortened by 7 bases and J by 2 bases, with 17 bases between the two germline ends. The CDR3 coding sequence is TGTGCCATCACGGACAGTTCAAAAGTCAACTATGGCTACACCTTC. This translates into CAITDSSKVNYGYTF.

The chain recombines TRBV6-2 or TRBV6-3 with TRBJ1-2, with unresolved D. Trimming stripped 6 bases from V and 4 bases from J, with 12 bases between. The CDR3 length is 13 residues. Germline assignment: CDR1 MNHEY and CDR2 SVGEGT. The CDR3 region has the DNA TGTGCCAGCAGACCAAGACTGGGCTATGGCTACACCTTC. Translating it yields CASRPRLGYGYTF.

J is TRBJ2-1 and V is TRBV4-3; D not certain. The CDR3 totals 15 residues. V lost 0 bases, J lost 10 bases, and 16 bases lay in between. From germline, CDR1 is LGHNA and CDR2 YSLEER. As DNA, the CDR3 is TGCGCCAGCAGCCAAGATAGGAGACGTATTAGGGAGCAGTTCTTC. This codes for CASSQDRRRIREQFF.

Comments on this clonotype: A much larger clonotype is one base distant, so this may be a read error. V gene TRBV12-3 or TRBV12-4 combines with J gene TRBJ1-6, with 8 bases identical to TRBD1. V was clipped by 6 bases and J by 0 bases; unmatched bases: 10. The CDR3 runs to 18 residues. The CDR3 bases are TGTGCCAGCAGCCCACCGGGACAGGATCACTCCTATAATTCACCCCTCCACTTT. It translates to CASSPPGQDHSYNSPLHF.

This clonotype was observed at least ten times. V and J are TRBV21-1 and TRBJ1-2; the table's D call of TRBD1 was not tested on the DNA. TRBV21-1 is reported as a pseudogene. The CDR3 sequence is 12 residues long. This CDR3 is CASSNPPYGYTF. The CDR3 nucleotides read TGTGCCAGCAGCAATCCCCCCTATGGCTACACCTTC.

The V call is TRBV20-1, the J call TRBJ2-7; TRBD1 agrees at 8 bases. With V trimmed by 4 bases and J by 0 bases, 5 bases remained unmatched. The CDR3 is 14 amino acids. Germline CDR1 and CDR2: DFQATT and SNEGSKA (reference sequence). Here the CDR3 DNA reads TGCAGTGCTAAGGGACAGGCTAACTCCTACGAGCAGTACTTC. This codes for CSAKGQANSYEQYF.

This clonotype was seen a few times. The V and J genes are TRBV11-2 and TRBJ2-7; TRBD1 might be the D (6 bases). Trimming removed 5 bases at V and 4 bases at J, with 15 bases between. The CDR3 is 14 residues long. In germline, CDR1 is SGHAT, CDR2 FQNNGV. The chain's CDR3 is CASSPPLRGYEQYF. CDR3 nucleotides: TGTGCCAGCAGCCCTCCACTAAGGGGGTACGAGCAGTACTTC.

The V gene is TRBV2, the J gene TRBJ1-1, with TRBD1 matching over 9 bases. The V gene end was trimmed by 9 bases and the J gene end by 5 bases; junction bases not matched to a gene: 10. CDR3 length: 14 amino acids. The V gene's germline CDR1 is SNHLY and CDR2 FYNNEI. CDR3 sequence reads: CASSGQGATTEAFF. The CDR3 DNA reads as TGTGCCAGTTCGGGACAGGGAGCAACTACTGAAGCTTTCTTT.

This clonotype has more than one count but fewer than ten. This chain joins TRBV11-2 and TRBJ2-3; D not certain. V lost 1 base, J lost 4 bases, and 12 bases lay in between. This CDR3 region has 15 residues. Germline V gene lookup returns CDR1 SGHAT and CDR2 FQNNGV. The CDR3 sequence is CASSLVSSTADTQYF. In nucleotides, the CDR3 is TGTGCCAGCAGCTTAGTATCAAGTACGGCAGATACGCAGTATTTT.

The chain uses TRBV20-1 and TRBJ1-5; D is unclear. The germline CDR1 and CDR2 sequences are DFQATT and SNEGSKA (reference sequence). V lost 0 bases and J lost 0, with 12 bases in between. The CDR3 totals 16 residues. The CDR3 is CSAREATDYSNQPQHF. The CDR3 coding sequence is TGCAGTGCTAGAGAGGCTACAGATTATAGCAATCAGCCCCAGCATTTT.

There are a few counts of this clonotype. The chain carries TRBV28 and TRBJ2-5; D may correspond to TRBD1 or TRBD2 (5 bases each). In germline, CDR1 is MDHEN, CDR2 SYDVKM. The CDR3 is 14 residues long. Trimming stripped 5 bases from V and 2 bases from J, with 12 bases between. The CDR3, as DNA: TGTGCCAGCAGTCCCATTTGGGGGCAAGAGACCCAGTACTTC. Its translation: CASSPIWGQETQYF.

The rearrangement joins TRBV20-1 to TRBJ1-1; no definite D call. The V end was cut by 5 bases, the J end by 1 base, with 8 bases between. Germline CDR1 and CDR2: DFQATT and SNEGSKA (reference sequence). This CDR3 has 12 residues. In DNA, the CDR3 is TGCAGTGCTTACGGGCCGAACACTGAAGCTTTCTTT. Translation: CSAYGPNTEAFF.

The chain has TRBV20-1 and TRBJ2-7; TRBD2 is a possible D gene (6 bases). TRBJ2-5 matches the DNA end more closely, so the J call is doubtful. Germline assignment: CDR1 DFQATT and CDR2 SNEGSKA (reference sequence). CDR3 length equals 15 residues. The CDR3 loop is CSARAPRELEETQYF. CDR3 coding DNA: TGCAGTGCTAGGGCTCCTCGGGAGCTGGAAGAGACCCAGTACTTC.

This rearrangement joins TRBV4-3 to TRBJ1-1, with 7 positions matching TRBD1. The CDR3 consists of 16 residues. V was clipped by 2 bases and J by 6 bases; unmatched bases: 12. In germline, CDR1 is LGHNA, CDR2 YSLEER. DNA of the CDR3: TGCGCCAGCAGCCAAAAATCGACAGGGTTGTCGCCTGAAGCTTTCTTT. It yields the protein CASSQKSTGLSPEAFF.

This clonotype was seen only once. CDR3 DNA: TGTGCCAGCAGCTTAGGGGCCCCTTATAATTCACCCCTCCACTTT. It yields the protein CASSLGAPYNSPLHF. The gene calls are TRBV7-9 and TRBJ1-6; D is unresolved. V was trimmed by 1 base and J by 4 bases, leaving 8 bases between them. The CDR3 is 15 residues long. Germline assignment: CDR1 SEHNR and CDR2 FQNEAQ (reference sequence).

The chain has TRBV24-1 and TRBJ2-2; D may be TRBD2 (5 bases). CDR1 is KGHDR, CDR2 SFDVKD, per germline. The V gene lost 5 bases and the J gene lost 7 bases, with 13 bases spanning the gap. This CDR3 is 14 amino acids long. The CDR3 nucleotides are TGTGCCACCAGTGTTTCAGGTGCGGGCGGGGAGCTGTTTTTT. Translated, it gives CATSVSGAGGELFF.

V usage is TRBV9 and J usage is TRBJ2-1, with TRBD2 as a possible D gene (5 bases). Germline V gene lookup returns CDR1 SGDLS and CDR2 YYNGEE. This CDR3 is 13 amino acids long. V was clipped by 4 bases and J by 3 bases, with 8 bases between them. DNA for the CDR3: TGTGCCAGCAGCACCCGGGACTACAATGAGCAGTTCTTC. Protein product: CASSTRDYNEQFF.

The chain links TRBV4-1 to TRBJ2-1, with TRBD2 matching 7 bases. Germline V gives CDR1 MGHRA, CDR2 YSYEKL. This CDR3 region has 16 residues. With V trimmed by 0 bases and J by 2 bases, 4 bases remained unmatched. DNA for the CDR3: TGCGCCAGCAGCCAAGATCCGGGGGGAACCTACAATGAGCAGTTCTTC. Translated: CASSQDPGGTYNEQFF.